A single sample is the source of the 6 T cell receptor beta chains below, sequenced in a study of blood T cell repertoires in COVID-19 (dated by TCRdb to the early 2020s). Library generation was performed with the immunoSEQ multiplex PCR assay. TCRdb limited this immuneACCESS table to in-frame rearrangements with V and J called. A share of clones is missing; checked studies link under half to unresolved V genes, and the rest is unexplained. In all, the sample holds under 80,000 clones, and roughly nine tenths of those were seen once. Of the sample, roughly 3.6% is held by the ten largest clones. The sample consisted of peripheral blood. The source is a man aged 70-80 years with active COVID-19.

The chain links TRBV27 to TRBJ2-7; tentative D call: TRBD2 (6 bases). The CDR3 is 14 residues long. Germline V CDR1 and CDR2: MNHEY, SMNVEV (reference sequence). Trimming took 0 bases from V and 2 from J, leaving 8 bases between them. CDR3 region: CASSLSGGPYEQYF. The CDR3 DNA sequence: TGTGCCAGCAGTTTATCCGGGGGTCCCTACGAGCAGTACTTC.

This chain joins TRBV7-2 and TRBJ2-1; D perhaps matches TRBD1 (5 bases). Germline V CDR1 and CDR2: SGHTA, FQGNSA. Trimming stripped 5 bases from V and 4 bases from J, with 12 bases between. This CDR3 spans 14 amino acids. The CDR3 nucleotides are TGTGCCAGCAGCCCCAGGGCCGAGTACAATGAGCAGTTCTTC. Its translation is CASSPRAEYNEQFF.

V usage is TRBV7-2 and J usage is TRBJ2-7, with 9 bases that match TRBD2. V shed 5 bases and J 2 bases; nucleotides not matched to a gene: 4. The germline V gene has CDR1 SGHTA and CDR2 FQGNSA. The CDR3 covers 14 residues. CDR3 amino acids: CASSLSGGPYEQYF. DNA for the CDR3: TGTGCCAGCAGCCTTAGCGGGGGCCCCTACGAGCAGTACTTC. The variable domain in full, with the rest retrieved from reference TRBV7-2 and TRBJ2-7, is GAGVSQSPSNKVTEKGKDVELRCDPISGHTALYWYRQSLGQGLEFLIYFQGNSAPDKSGLPSDRFSAERTGGSVSTLTIQRTQQEDSAVYLCASSLSGGPYEQYFGPGTRLTVT.

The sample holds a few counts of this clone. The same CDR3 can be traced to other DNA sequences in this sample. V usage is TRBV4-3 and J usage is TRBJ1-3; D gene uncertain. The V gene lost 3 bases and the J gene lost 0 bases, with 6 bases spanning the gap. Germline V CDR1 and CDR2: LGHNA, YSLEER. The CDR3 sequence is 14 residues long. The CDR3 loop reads CASSQGDSGNTIYF. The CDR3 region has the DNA TGCGCCAGCAGCCAGGGCGACTCTGGAAACACCATATATTTT.

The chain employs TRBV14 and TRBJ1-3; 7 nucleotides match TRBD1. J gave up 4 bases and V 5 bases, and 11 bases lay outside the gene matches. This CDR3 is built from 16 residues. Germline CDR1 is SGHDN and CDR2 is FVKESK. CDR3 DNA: TGTGCCAGCAGCACCCAGACAGGGTCTGTCGGAAACACCATATATTTT. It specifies CASSTQTGSVGNTIYF.

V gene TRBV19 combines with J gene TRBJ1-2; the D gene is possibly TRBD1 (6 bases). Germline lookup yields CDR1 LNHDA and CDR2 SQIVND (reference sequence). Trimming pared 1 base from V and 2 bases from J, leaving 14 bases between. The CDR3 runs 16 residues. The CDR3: CASSIALGGANYGYTF. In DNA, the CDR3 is TGTGCCAGTAGTATAGCCCTAGGGGGGGCCAACTATGGCTACACCTTC.